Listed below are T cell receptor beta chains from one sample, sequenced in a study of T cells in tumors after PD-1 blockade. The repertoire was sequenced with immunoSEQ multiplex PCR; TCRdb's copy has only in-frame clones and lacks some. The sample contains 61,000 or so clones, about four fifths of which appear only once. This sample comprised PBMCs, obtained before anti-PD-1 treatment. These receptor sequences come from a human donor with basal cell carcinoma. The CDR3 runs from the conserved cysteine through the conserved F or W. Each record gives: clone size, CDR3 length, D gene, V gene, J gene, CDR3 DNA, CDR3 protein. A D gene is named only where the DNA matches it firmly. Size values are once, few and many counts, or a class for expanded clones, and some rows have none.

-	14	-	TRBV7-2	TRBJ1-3	TGTGCCAGCAGCTCCCAAGGCGGAGGAAACACCATATATTTT	CASSSQGGGNTIYF
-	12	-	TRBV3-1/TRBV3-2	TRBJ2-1	TGTGCCTCCTCAGCCCTAGCTCTAGTCCAGTTCTTC	CASSALALVQFF
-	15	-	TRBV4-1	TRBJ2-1	TGCGCCAGCAGCCAAATCGGCTCGGGGAGAAATGAGCAGTTCTTC	CASSQIGSGRNEQFF
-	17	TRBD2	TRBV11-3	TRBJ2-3	TGTGCCAGCAGCTTAGGAATGGCTAGCGGATCCACAGATACGCAGTATTTT	CASSLGMASGSTDTQYF
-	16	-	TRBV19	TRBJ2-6	TGTGCCAGTATGAAGGGACCTAACTCTGGGGCCAACGTCCTGACTTTC	CASMKGPNSGANVLTF
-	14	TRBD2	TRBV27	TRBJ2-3	TGTGCCAGCAGACGGACTAGCGGGTCAGATACGCAGTATTTT	CASRRTSGSDTQYF
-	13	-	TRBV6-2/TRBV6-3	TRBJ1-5	TGTGCCAGCAGTCTAACAGGGTTTCAGCCCCAGCATTTT	CASSLTGFQPQHF
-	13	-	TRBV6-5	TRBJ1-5	TGTGCCAGCAGTCGGACACTGGGTGAGCCCCAGCATTTT	CASSRTLGEPQHF
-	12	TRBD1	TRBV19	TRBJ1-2	TGTGCCAGTGGACAGGGACCCTATGGCTACACCTTC	CASGQGPYGYTF
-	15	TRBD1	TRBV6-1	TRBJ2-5	TGTGCCAGCAGTGAATTGGCAGGGGGCATCGAGACCCAGTACTTC	CASSELAGGIETQYF
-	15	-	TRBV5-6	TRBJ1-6	TGTGCCAGCAGCTTACTCGGGCAGGGTGTGTCACCCCTCCACTTT	CASSLLGQGVSPLHF
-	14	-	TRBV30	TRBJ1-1	TGTGCCTGGAATCATGGGACCCCGAACACTGAAGCTTTCTTT	CAWNHGTPNTEAFF
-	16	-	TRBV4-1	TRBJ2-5	TGCGCCAGCAGCCACATAGGACGGACCAGGGGAGAGACCCAGTACTTC	CASSHIGRTRGETQYF
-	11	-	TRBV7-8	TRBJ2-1	TGTGCCAGCAGCTTAGATCAGCAGCAGTTCTTC	CASSLDQQQFF
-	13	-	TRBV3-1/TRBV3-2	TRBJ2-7	TGTGCCAGCAGCCCAGACATCTCCTACGAGCAGTACTTC	CASSPDISYEQYF
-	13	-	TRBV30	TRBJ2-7	TGTGCCTGGAGTGTAACAGTGACCTACGAGCAGTACTTC	CAWSVTVTYEQYF
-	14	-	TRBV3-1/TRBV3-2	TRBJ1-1	TGTGCCAGCAGCCAAGGCAATATGAACACTGAAGCTTTCTTT	CASSQGNMNTEAFF
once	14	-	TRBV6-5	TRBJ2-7	TGTGCCAGCAGTTTCGGGACAAACTCCTACGAGCAGTACTTC	CASSFGTNSYEQYF
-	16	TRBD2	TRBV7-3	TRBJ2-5	TGTGCCAGCAGCTTAGGTGTCGGGGGGTCCCAAGAGACCCAGTACTTC	CASSLGVGGSQETQYF
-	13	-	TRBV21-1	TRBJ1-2	TGTGCCAGCCGGTGGGGGGACGGCTATGGCTACACCTTC	CASRWGDGYGYTF
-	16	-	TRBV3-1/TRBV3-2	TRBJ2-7	TGTGCCAGCAGCCAAGATAGAGGCAGGGTCTCCTACGAGCAGTACTTC	CASSQDRGRVSYEQYF
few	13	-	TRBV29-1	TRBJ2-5	TGCAGCGTCCCGGTCGCGGTCCAAGAGACCCAGTACTTC	CSVPVAVQETQYF
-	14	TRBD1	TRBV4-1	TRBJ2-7	TGCGCCAGCAGCCAAGGACAGGGAGCCTACGAGCAGTACTTC	CASSQGQGAYEQYF
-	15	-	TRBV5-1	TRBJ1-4	TGCGCCAGCAGCTTGGGTCAGATACCTAATGAAAAACTGTTTTTT	CASSLGQIPNEKLFF
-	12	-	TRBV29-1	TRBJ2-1	TGCAGCGTGGGGGCGGGGTTCAATGAGCAGCTCTTC	CSVGAGFNEQLF
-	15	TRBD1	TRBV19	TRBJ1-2	TGTGCCAGTTGCTCCGGTGACAGGGTCTTGGATGGCTACACCTTC	CASCSGDRVLDGYTF
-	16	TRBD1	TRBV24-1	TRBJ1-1	TGTGCCACCCGGCCGGGACAGGAGGTCATGAACACTGAAGCTTTCTTT	CATRPGQEVMNTEAFF
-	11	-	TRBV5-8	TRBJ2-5	TGTGCCAGCAGCTTATTGGAGACCCAGTACTTC	CASSLLETQYF
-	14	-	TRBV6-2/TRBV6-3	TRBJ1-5	TGTGCCAGCAGTTATGTGCGGAGCAATCAGCCCCAGCATTTT	CASSYVRSNQPQHF
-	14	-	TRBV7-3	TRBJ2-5	TGTGCCAGCAGCTTAACAGGGGGTCAAGAGACCCAGTACTTC	CASSLTGGQETQYF
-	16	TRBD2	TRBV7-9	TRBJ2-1	TGTGCCAGCAGCTTAGCGGCGGGAGCCACCTACAATGAGCAGTTCTTC	CASSLAAGATYNEQFF
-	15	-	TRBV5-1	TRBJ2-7	TGCGCCAGCAGCCCGACGGGCATGAGCTCCTACGAGCAGTACTTC	CASSPTGMSSYEQYF
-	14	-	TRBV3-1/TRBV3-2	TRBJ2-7	TGTGCCAGCAGCCAACGGACGGGGGACACCGAGCAGTACTTC	CASSQRTGDTEQYF
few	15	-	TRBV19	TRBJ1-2	TGTGCCAGTAGTATACGGGACGGTGCTAACTATGGCTACACCTTC	CASSIRDGANYGYTF
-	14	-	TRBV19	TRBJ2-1	TGTGCCAGTAGTATATCCGACACTGACAATGAGCAGTTCTTC	CASSISDTDNEQFF
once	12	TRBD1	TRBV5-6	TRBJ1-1	TGTGCCAGCAGGGAGAGACAGGGCCCAGCTTTCTTT	CASRERQGPAFF
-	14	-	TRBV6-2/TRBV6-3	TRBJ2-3	TGTGCCAGCAGTTACGACGTCAGCACAGATACGCAGTATTTT	CASSYDVSTDTQYF
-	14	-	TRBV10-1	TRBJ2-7	TGCGCCAGCAGCGGACACTTGAGCTCCTACGAGCAGTACTTC	CASSGHLSSYEQYF
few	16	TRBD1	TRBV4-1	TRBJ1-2	TGCGCCAGCAGGCAAAATCCCGCCGGGACAGGCTATGGCTACACCTTC	CASRQNPAGTGYGYTF
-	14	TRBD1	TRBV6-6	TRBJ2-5	TGTGCCAGCAGTTACGACAGGGGGAGGGAGACCCAGTACTTC	CASSYDRGRETQYF
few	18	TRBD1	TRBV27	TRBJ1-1	TGTGCCAGCAGCCATCACAACCCAGGGGGAAGAATGAACACTGAAGCTTTCTTT	CASSHHNPGGRMNTEAFF
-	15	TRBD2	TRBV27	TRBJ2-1	TGTGCCAGCAGTCTCCAGCGGGGGGGCGGTTCGGAGCAGTTCTTC	CASSLQRGGGSEQFF
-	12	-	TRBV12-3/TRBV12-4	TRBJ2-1	TGTGCCAGCAGTCATACGAGCGGGGAGCAGTTCTTC	CASSHTSGEQFF
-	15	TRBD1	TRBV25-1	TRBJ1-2	TGTGCCAGCAGTGATCAGACGGGGACAGGGGTTGGCTACACCTTC	CASSDQTGTGVGYTF
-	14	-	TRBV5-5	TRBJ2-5	TGTGCCAGCAGCTTGGTTGGGGAGCAAGAGACCCAGTACTTC	CASSLVGEQETQYF
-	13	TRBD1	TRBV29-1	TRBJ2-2	TGCAGTATCCCAGGGGGCGCCCCCGGGGAGCTGTTTTTT	CSIPGGAPGELFF
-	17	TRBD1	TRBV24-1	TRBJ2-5	TGTGCCACCAGTGATTCCCGGGACAGGGGGCAACAAGAGACCCAGTACTTC	CATSDSRDRGQQETQYF
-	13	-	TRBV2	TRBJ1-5	TGTGCCAGCAGTGAACCAGGGGCCGGGGCCCAGCATTTT	CASSEPGAGAQHF
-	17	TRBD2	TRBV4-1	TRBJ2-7	TGCGCCAGCAGCCCCTTCCTAGCGGGGGGGACTTTAGACGAGCAGTACTTC	CASSPFLAGGTLDEQYF
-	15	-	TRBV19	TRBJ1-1	TGTGCCAGTAGTAGCGCCGGGTCCCAGAACACTGAAGCTTTCTTT	CASSSAGSQNTEAFF
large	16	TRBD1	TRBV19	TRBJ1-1	TGTGCCAGTAGGAGAGGGCCGGGACAGGGAAACACTGAAGCTTTCTTT	CASRRGPGQGNTEAFF
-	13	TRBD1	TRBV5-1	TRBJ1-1	TGCGCCAGCAGTACAGGGGTTTTGACTGAAGCTTTCTTT	CASSTGVLTEAFF
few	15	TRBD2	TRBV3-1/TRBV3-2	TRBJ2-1	TGTGCCAGCAGCCTCCAGCGGGGGTCTTACAATGAGCAGTTCTTC	CASSLQRGSYNEQFF
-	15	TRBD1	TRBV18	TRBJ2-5	TGTGCCAGCTCTCCAACACAGGGGGCTGGCGAGACCCAGTACTTC	CASSPTQGAGETQYF
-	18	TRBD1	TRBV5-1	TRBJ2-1	TGCGCCAGCAGCTTGGGATTACGGTTGGGACAGGGTAACAATGAGCAGTTCTTC	CASSLGLRLGQGNNEQFF
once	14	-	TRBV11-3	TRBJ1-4	TGTGCCAGCAGCCGCAGGGGTTCTAATGAAAAACTGTTTTTT	CASSRRGSNEKLFF
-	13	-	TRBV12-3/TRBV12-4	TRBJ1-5	TGTGCCAGCAGTTTGGCAGGGAATCAGCCCCAGCATTTT	CASSLAGNQPQHF
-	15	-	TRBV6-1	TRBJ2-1	TGTGCCAGCAGTGAAAGGAGCTTGGGGGTGGGATGGCAGTTCTTC	CASSERSLGVGWQFF
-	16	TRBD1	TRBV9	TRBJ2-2	TGTGCCAGCAGCATCGGACAGGGTCGGAGCACCGGGGAGCTGTTTTTT	CASSIGQGRSTGELFF